This record looks at one TCR beta chain sequence and its context. Some 30,000 T cell genomes, or roughly 180 ng DNA, went into the sorted-subset replicate PCRs. The table came from immunoSEQ multiplex PCR; TCRdb's copy has only in-frame clones and leaves some out. The sample yields around 980,000 clones, 75% to 85% seen once. This sample is part of a study of shared clonotypes between healthy human individuals. The V gene's germline CDR1 is MNHEY and CDR2 SMNVEV (reference sequence). This CDR3 spans 13 amino acids. V lost 3 bases and J lost 5, with 10 bases in between. This TCR was sampled from a man aged 18 to 30 in good health. Some clones in this sample may be carry-over from other donors' samples. The rearrangement links TRBV27 to TRBJ1-1; D not resolved. The specimen sequenced was memory CD4+ T cells from PBMCs. Subset specified: CD45RA-negative fraction. The CDR3 DNA sequence: TGTGCCAGCAGTTTTGGCGCAGGAACTGAAGCTTTCTTT. Its protein product is CASSFGAGTEAFF.